The TCR beta chain under discussion was sequenced for a study of T-cell memory formation after mild COVID-19. Study-level information: For the most part, TCR clusters were specific to one donor. Overall study results and limits: Contracting clones from day 15 to 85 had balanced CD4/CD8; later expanders favoured CD4+.

TCR alpha and TCR beta cDNA libraries with sample barcodes and UMIs came from 5'RACE using constant-segment primers. TCRdb recomputed calls from the 5' RACE reads with MiXCR, one row per CDR3 protein. The data hold around 300,000 distinct CDR3 sequences, with roughly 13% observed a single time. The J segment lost 8 bases and the V segment lost 5 bases, leaving 4 bases of the junction unmatched. CDR1 is SGHAT and CDR2 is FQNNGV in the germline V gene. The CDR3 has 15 amino acids. This clonotype was recorded at least ten times. Its specificity is not known. This chain joins TRBV11-2 and TRBJ2-1; 15 nucleotides line up with TRBD2. Sequenced material: PBMCs or a T cell subset sorted from them (not recorded which). The sequence was obtained from a man aged 18 to 35 who had mild COVID-19 (a few samples of this study predate the infection). Cell type and time point are not known. DNA for the CDR3: TGTGCCAGCAGCCTCGGGACTAGCGGGGGGCATGAGCAGTTCTTC. Its translation: CASSLGTSGGHEQFF.